Given below is one T cell receptor (beta chain) in context. Its antigen is not known. These data come from a study of T cell responses to AZD1222 COVID-19 vaccine. Study-wide findings and caveats: Just a handful of AZD1222 recipients tested seropositive at baseline. Among the donors, most were white British and more were female, and clonal diversity was possibly underestimated. The study sampled repertoires only after the peak T cell response. Across the whole spike, CD4 TCRs peaked at regions 160-218 and 743-854.

Germline V gene lookup returns CDR1 KGHSH and CDR2 LQKENI. J gave up 8 bases and V 2 bases, and 7 bases lay outside the gene matches. The CDR3 length is 15 residues. This table comes from immunoSEQ multiplex PCR, and its TCRdb copy is limited to in-frame clones, with some not included. The sample lists around 63,000 clones, over 75% occurring once. This specimen was peripheral blood, taken on day 0 of AZD1222 vaccination. This chain joins TRBV18 and TRBJ2-1, with 9 bases matching TRBD2. This receptor was identified in an adult in good health. The CDR3: CASSPRRGGDDEQFF. The CDR3 DNA reads TGTGCCAGCTCACCAAGGCGGGGGGGTGACGATGAGCAGTTCTTC.